Sequencing of this T cell receptor (beta chain) was carried out in a study of identical twins. The CDR3 runs to 17 residues. Trimming cost V 4 bases and J 1 base, with 18 bases left between them. One entry per CDR3 protein results from TCRdb running MiXCR on the 5' RACE reads. The table shows hundreds of thousands of distinct CDR3 sequences, with about 18% occurring only once. These same data were also listed under a study on T cells expressing NK-cell markers. That paper adds: The TCR beta repertoires originated in sorted CD3+CD56+NKG2C+, CD3+CD56+NKG2C- and CD3+CD56-NKG2C+ T cells. Out of eight donors sequenced, seven tested HCMV-seropositive and the remaining one seronegative. A range of about 1.0-7.0% of CD8+ T cells consisted of dominant NKG2C+ clonotypes in 5 or 6 donors.

The TCR originated in a woman aged 18-35 years in good health. The chain has TRBV12-3 or TRBV12-4 and TRBJ2-3, with D hard to call. The sample comprised PBMCs. CDR3 amino acids: CASSSLKNALRTDTQYF. The DNA for the CDR3 is TGTGCCAGCAGTTCCCTCAAGAATGCACTACGCACAGATACGCAGTATTTT.